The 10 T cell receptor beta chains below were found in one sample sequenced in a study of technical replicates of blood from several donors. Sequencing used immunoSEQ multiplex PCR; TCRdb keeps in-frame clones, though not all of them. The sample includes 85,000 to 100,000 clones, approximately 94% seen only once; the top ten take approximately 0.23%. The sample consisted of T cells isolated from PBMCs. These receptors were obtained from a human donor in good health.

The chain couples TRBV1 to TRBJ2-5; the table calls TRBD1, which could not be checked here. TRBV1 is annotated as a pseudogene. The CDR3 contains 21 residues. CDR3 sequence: CTSSQLGFGDRGWVWAETQYF. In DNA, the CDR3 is TGCACCAGCAGCCAGCTGGGTTTCGGGGACAGGGGATGGGTATGGGCAGAGACCCAGTACTTC.

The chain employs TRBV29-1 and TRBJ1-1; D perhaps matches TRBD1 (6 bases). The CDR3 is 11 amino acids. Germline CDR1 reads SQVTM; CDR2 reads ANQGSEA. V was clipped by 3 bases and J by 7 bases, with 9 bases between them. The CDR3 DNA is TGCAGCGTTGATCAGGGGAATGAAGCTTTCTTT. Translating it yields CSVDQGNEAFF.

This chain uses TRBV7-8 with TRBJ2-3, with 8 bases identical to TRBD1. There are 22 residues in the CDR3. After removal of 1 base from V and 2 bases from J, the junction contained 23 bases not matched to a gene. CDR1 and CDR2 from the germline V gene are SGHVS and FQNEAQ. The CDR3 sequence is CASSLVRRTGPFFPSPTDTQYF. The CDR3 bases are TGTGCCAGCAGCTTAGTTCGGCGGACAGGGCCTTTTTTCCCAAGCCCCACAGATACGCAGTATTTT. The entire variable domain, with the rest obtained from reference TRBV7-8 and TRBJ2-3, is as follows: GAGVSQSPRYKVAKRGQDVALRCDPISGHVSLFWYQQALGQGPEFLTYFQNEAQLDKSGLPSDRFFAERPEGSVSTLKIQRTQQEDSAVYLCASSLVRRTGPFFPSPTDTQYFGPGTRLTVL.

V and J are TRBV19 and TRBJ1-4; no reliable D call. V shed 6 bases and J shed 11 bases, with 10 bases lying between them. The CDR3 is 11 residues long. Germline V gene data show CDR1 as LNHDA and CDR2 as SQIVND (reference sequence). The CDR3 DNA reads TGTGCCAGTAGCACCGGGAAGAAACTGTTTTTT. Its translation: CASSTGKKLFF.

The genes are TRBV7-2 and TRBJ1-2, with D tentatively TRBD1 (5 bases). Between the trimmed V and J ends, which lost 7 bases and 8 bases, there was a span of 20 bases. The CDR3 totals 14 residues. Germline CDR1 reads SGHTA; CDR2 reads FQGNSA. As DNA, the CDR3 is TGTGCCAGCAACCCAAGTACAGGATCGGGCGGCTACACCTTC. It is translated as CASNPSTGSGGYTF.

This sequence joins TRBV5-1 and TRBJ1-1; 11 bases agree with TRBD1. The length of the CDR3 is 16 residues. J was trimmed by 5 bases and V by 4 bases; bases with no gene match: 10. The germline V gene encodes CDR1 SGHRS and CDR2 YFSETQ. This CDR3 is CASSPTGQGAWTEAFF. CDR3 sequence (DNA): TGCGCCAGCAGCCCAACCGGACAGGGGGCATGGACTGAAGCTTTCTTT.

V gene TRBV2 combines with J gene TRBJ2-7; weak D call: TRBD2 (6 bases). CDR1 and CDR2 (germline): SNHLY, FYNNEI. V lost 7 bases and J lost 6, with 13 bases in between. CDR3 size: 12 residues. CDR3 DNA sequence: TGTGCCAGCACCCTCCTGGGGGGCGAGCAGTACTTC. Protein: CASTLLGGEQYF.

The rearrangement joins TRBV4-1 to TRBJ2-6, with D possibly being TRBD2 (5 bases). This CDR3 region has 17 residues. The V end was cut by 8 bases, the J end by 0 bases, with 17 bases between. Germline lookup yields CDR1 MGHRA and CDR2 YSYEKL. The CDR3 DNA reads TGCGCCAGCTTGGGGTGGAGGAAAGACTCTGGGGCCAACGTCCTGACTTTC. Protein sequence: CASLGWRKDSGANVLTF.

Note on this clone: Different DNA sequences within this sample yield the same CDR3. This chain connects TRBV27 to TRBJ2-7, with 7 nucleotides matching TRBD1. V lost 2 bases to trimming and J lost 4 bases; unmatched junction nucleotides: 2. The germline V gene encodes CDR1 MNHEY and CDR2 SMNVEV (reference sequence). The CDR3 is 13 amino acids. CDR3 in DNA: TGTGCCAGCAGTTTAACAGGGGCTTACGAGCAGTACTTC. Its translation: CASSLTGAYEQYF.

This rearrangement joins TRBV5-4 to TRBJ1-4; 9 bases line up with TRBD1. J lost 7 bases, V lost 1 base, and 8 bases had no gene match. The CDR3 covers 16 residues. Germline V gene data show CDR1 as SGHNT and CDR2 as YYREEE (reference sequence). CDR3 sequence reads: CASSLYVGQGGEKLFF. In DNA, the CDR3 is TGTGCCAGCAGCTTGTATGTGGGACAGGGAGGTGAAAAACTGTTTTTT.